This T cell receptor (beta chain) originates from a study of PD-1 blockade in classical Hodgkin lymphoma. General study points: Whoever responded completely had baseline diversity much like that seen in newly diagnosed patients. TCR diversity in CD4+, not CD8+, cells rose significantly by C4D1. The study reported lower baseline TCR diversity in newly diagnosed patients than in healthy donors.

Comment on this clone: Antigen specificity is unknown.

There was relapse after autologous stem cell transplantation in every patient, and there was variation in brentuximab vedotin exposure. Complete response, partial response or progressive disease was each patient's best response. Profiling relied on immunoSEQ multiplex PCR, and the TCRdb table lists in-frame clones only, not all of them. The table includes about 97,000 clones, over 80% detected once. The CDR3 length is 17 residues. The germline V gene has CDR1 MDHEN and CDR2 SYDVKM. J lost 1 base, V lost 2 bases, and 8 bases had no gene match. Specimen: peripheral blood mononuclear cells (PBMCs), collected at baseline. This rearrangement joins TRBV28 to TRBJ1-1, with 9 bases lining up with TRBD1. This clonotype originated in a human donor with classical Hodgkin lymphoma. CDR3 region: CASSLLRTGASNTEAFF. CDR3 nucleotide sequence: TGTGCCAGCAGTTTACTTCGGACAGGGGCGTCGAACACTGAAGCTTTCTTT.